This T cell receptor beta chain was sequenced during a study of blood T cell repertoires in COVID-19. Study in general: Samples taken during acute and convalescent COVID-19 were collected in the United States, Italy and Spain. T cells, B-cell-depleted T cells, or PBMCs supplied cDNA or gDNA.

Followed over time, Seattle patients had been enrolled while infection was active. V lost 6 bases to trimming and J lost 8 bases; unmatched junction nucleotides: 8. This CDR3 has 12 amino acids. From germline, CDR1 is SQVTM and CDR2 ANQGSEA. Per the original methods: Estimation of nucleated cell counts was performed using reference gene primer amplification. Here immunoSEQ multiplex PCR was the method, and the copy in TCRdb shows in-frame clones only, minus some. V, J and clone size derive from that table, while D and trimming were established from the DNA sequence. Of approximately 150,000 clones detected, around four fifths appear once; the ten largest clones hold around 8%.

J is TRBJ1-2 and V is TRBV29-1; TRBD1 matches 8 bases. The sequence came from a woman aged 80 or over with COVID-19, enrolled during active disease. Source material: peripheral blood. CDR3 sequence reads: CSVRQGIWGYTF. Here the CDR3 DNA reads TGCAGCGTCCGACAGGGGATCTGGGGCTACACCTTC.